This TCR beta chain was found in a study of regulatory T cells in long-lasting Graves disease. Overall study findings and caveats: Less diverse TCR repertoires were seen in persistent Graves' patients than in newly diagnosed ones. Among persistent patients, a larger number of public clonotypes were shared (about 3,000) than among newly diagnosed patients (just over 950).

Comments on this clonotype: Its antigen is still unknown.

Described time point: persistent/refractory GD, antithyroid drugs over 5 years with positive TRAb. PBMC RNA served as the TCR library source. This CDR3 contains 15 residues. Germline V CDR1 and CDR2: SGHTA, FQGNSA. Between the trimmed V and J ends, which lost 4 bases and 1 base, there was a span of 13 bases. Through Arm-PCR of CDR3 regions and iRepertoire HTBI primers, TCR beta libraries were built. TCRdb reprocessed the multiplex PCR reads with MiXCR, giving one entry per CDR3 protein. The profile covers fewer than 400,000 distinct CDR3 sequences, with roughly 20% appearing a single time and less than 25% taken by the ten largest.

This sequence originates from a female donor with Graves disease. Specimen: peripheral blood mononuclear cells (PBMCs), collected when the disease was refractory, from a patient treated with antithyroid drugs. The gene calls are TRBV7-2 and TRBJ1-1; D not certain. CDR3 sequence: CASSSDQGRNTEAFF. The CDR3 nucleotides are TGTGCCAGCAGCTCTGACCAAGGGAGGAACACTGAAGCTTTCTTT.